This T cell receptor (beta chain) was identified during a study of T cell repertoires in cytomegalovirus infection. TCRdb redid the calling of the reads with MiXCR, one entry per CDR3 protein. Of around 530,000 distinct CDR3 sequences in the sample, around 27% are singletons; the top ten hold under 15%. The CDR3 is made up of 16 amino acids. V lost 1 base and J lost 2, with 14 bases in between. Germline V gene sequence: CDR1 LGHDT, CDR2 YNNKEL (reference sequence). General observations from the study: It was HLA-C-restricted CMV-specific TCR beta clonotypes that dominated the response ex vivo.

On this clonotype itself: The antigen remains unidentified.

Sequencing was carried out using PBMCs. The TCR sequence derives from a human donor in good health (CMV status not recorded). Some clones in this sample may be carry-over from other donors' samples. This rearrangement joins TRBV3-1 to TRBJ2-5; no firm D call. CDR3 DNA sequence: TGTGCCAGCAGCCAAGCCGCAAGGGTTATACAAGAGACCCAGTACTTC. Its translation: CASSQAARVIQETQYF.